The clone carrying this T cell receptor beta chain was seen many times. Its antigen remains unidentified. These data come from a study of T-cell reconstitution after alpha-beta-depleted transplantation in children. General study findings and limits: T cells produced anew were the main source of T-cell counts and diversity one year after transplant. Reportedly, only several hundred clones from non-depleted graft cells drove alpha-beta T-cell counts at about two months.

A library of TCRbeta sequences, prepared with unique molecular identifiers, was generated. From the PCR reads, TCRdb called clonotypes with MiXCR, one entry per CDR3 protein. Here the sample spans a few hundred thousand distinct CDR3 sequences, over 9.5% being singletons. This CDR3 comprises 16 residues. The junction had 10 bases not matched to a gene; V was cut back by 1 base and J by 6 bases. Per the germline V gene, CDR1 is SGDLS and CDR2 is YYNGEE. Sequenced material: PBMCs, taken before TCRalphabeta/CD19-depleted stem cell transplant. The chain carries TRBV9 and TRBJ2-7; 10 bases map to TRBD1. This receptor was obtained from a boy younger than two with acute myeloid leukemia, due to receive a stem cell transplant. CDR3 DNA: TGTGCCAGCAGCGTATCGTGGGACAGGGGTTGGGGCGAGCAGTACTTC. This translates into CASSVSWDRGWGEQYF.